This TCR beta chain is from a study of T cell changes during pregnancy in multiple sclerosis. Repertoires were generated with immunoSEQ multiplex PCR, while TCRdb's copy carries only in-frame clones and drops some. The repertoire holds tens of thousands of clones, with over 80% as singletons. V lost 4 bases to trimming and J lost 5 bases, with 19 bases between them. This CDR3 contains 15 residues. CDR1 is SGHNT, CDR2 YYREEE, per germline (reference sequence). Source: peripheral blood, taken in the first trimester of pregnancy. This TCR was sampled from a female donor with multiple sclerosis, enrolled in a pregnancy study. The V call is TRBV5-4, the J call TRBJ2-7, with D possibly matching TRBD1 (5 bases). CDR3 bases: TGTGCCAGCAGCCAGTTCGGCAGGGATTGGGACGAGCAGTACTTC. Translating it yields CASSQFGRDWDEQYF.